This T cell receptor (beta chain) was obtained from a study of CD4 T cells in relation to SARS-CoV-2 and coronaviruses. Study in general: TCR beta CDR3s were sequenced after roughly ten-day antigen culture of PBMCs.

CD4+ T cells from unexposed donors were obtained before the COVID-19 pandemic (2011-2018). CD4+ T cells were isolated from the cells after around eleven days of culture. Testing used SARS-CoV-2 S/N and four cold-coronavirus spikes on unexposed-donor CD4+ T cells, cells permitting. On days 3 and 7, cultures got half fresh IL-2 medium. Germline loops: CDR1 SEHNR, CDR2 FQNEAQ (reference sequence). The CDR3 length is 15 residues. The V gene end was trimmed by 0 bases and the J gene end by 7 bases; junction bases not matched to a gene: 4. As for this clone: Antigen unknown.

Assay: immunoSEQ multiplex PCR; the TCRdb copy retains only in-frame clones and omits some. The sample yields 16,000 or so clones, nearly 85% seen once. The study's findings and limits: Crossreactivity was assessed only for spike protein, not other viral proteins.

This clonotype was obtained from a human donor in good health. This chain links TRBV7-9 with TRBJ2-1, with TRBD2 matching 9 bases. Sequenced input: CD4+ T cells from PBMCs, cultured in vitro. For the CDR3, the DNA is TGTGCCAGCAGCTTAGCTAGCGGGAGATCGAATGAGCAGTTCTTC. It yields the protein CASSLASGRSNEQFF.